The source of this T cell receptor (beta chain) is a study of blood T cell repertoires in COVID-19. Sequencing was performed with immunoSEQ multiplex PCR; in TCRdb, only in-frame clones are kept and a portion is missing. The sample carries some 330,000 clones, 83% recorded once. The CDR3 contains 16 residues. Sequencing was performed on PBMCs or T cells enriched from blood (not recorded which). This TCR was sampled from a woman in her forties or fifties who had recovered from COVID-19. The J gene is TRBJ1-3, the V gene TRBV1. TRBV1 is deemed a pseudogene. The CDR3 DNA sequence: TGCACCAGCAGCCACGCGGGACCGTACTCTGGAAACACCATATATTTT. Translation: CTSSHAGPYSGNTIYF.